This entry describes one TCR beta chain. The antigen this receptor binds is unknown. The input lacks base qualities; no much larger clone sits a single base away. This sample was included in a study of cytomegalovirus exposure and HLA in healthy donors (dated by TCRdb to about 2017). About the investigation overall: In an earlier analysis of around 540 of the donors, approximately 260 Gb of sequence data and 120 million or so unique TCR beta sequences from roughly 190 million T cells were reported. An early release covering 550 to 650 HLA-typed donors comprised approximately 300 gigabases of sequencing data and 85 million to 100 million unique TCR sequences. Of the roughly 410 genotyped donors, more than 75% were placed in the genetic ancestry cluster associated with self-reported Caucasian donors. The study aimed to test whether cataloging public T cell receptors could reveal signatures of past pathogen exposure. The study used immunosequencing to profile the T cell repertoires of 670 or so subjects and linked those repertoires to cytomegalovirus serostatus. A separate validation cohort of approximately 130 different subjects was used in addition to the roughly 720-subject first cohort. High-throughput TCR immunosequencing, statistical association of individual TCRs with disease status, and machine learning were combined to predict cytomegalovirus infection status. A later analysis re-analyzed previously published TCR beta repertoires from about 730 donors and added high-resolution HLA genotyping to study TCR occurrence patterns. In the later analysis, no new phenotypic data were used to find candidate immune exposures; instead, reliance was placed on TCR beta sequences and their occurrence across donors. An earlier analysis of about 620 of the donors applied high-throughput TCR beta sequencing to assess whether each TCR beta V gene segment acted as functional or pseudogenic. Alongside the repertoire data, information on donor age, sex, ethnicity and CMV serostatus was compiled. A later genetic analysis used genome-wide SNP genotypes for about 60% of the roughly 700 donors, treating that subset as a discovery cohort. All discovery cohort repertoires had been generated using a single sequencing platform. HLA typing included class I and class II loci at four-digit resolution. The number of typed donors differed by locus: roughly 629-640 for A, B, C, DRB1 and DQB1; 522 for DQA1; 606 for DPA1; and approximately 450 for DPB1. Because of strong linkage in the cohort, roughly five DR-DQ haplotypes were treated as single units for association and clustering. Among roughly 370 genotyped donors of the cohort, an average of roughly 240,000 unique TCR beta nucleotide sequences were sequenced per donor, roughly 20% of them non-productive. Overall study outcomes, separate from this receptor: Compared with the approximately 700-donor mean, donors in an Asian-associated ancestry cluster had fewer N-insertions in productive TCRs, according to a later genetic analysis. The presence/absence analyses assumed that sequencing depth was roughly uniform across donors, and that assumption may not be true. In the study, approximately 150 TCR beta chains were listed as associated with cytomegalovirus. The classifier was reported to diagnose cytomegalovirus status with high specificity and sensitivity in both the original cohort and the validation cohort. A few of the identified cytomegalovirus-associated TCR beta chains were confirmed in vitro to be specific for cytomegalovirus antigens. A further reported finding was that TCR beta sequences accurately predicted the HLA-A and HLA-B alleles for most subjects in the first cohort. The authors suggested that the approach could potentially be extended to other disease states and immunological phenotypes. An earlier analysis of approximately 500 of the donors showed that most TCR beta V segments appeared in productive rearrangements either about 87% or about 30% of the time, which broadly matched IMGT annotations. Across donors, most TCR sequences were observed very rarely, whereas some public TCRs were present in many individuals. Linkage disequilibrium might explain the correlated functional status among segregating V segments, but an unknown experimental factor could not be excluded. A cluster of highly shared sequence variants was judged likely to be a technical artifact of the sequencing pipeline. Because HLA typing was unavailable for some donors at each locus, only the typed subset was used in association tests. In a later analysis, the rate of TCR association differed among HLA loci, with DRB1 alleles having the most associated TCRs and HLA-C alleles having the fewest. Some IMGT-functional V segments, including TRBV6-2 and TRBV6-3, could not be distinguished by the 87-base-pair reads and were therefore excluded. CMV serostatus was the only immune exposure information available for the cohort. A later genetic analysis associated a missense DCLRE1C variant with V-gene and J-gene trimming of TCR beta chains, and an independent cohort replicated the association. Compared with equally common non-associated chains, HLA-associated TCR beta chains in a later analysis were more clonally expanded and had lower generation probabilities. Specific HLA alleles were associated with over 15,000 TCR beta sequences at a false discovery rate of 0.05 in a later analysis. Strong co-occurrence of HLA alleles, especially DR and DQ, made assigning TCR associations to individual alleles difficult. Several of the top co-occurrence clusters appeared to be linked to parvovirus B19, influenza, CMV and Epstein-Barr virus, according to a later analysis. Because counts were too low, roughly 16 rarely observed V segments, including chromosome 9 orphons, were excluded from the earlier analysis of some 540 of the donors. The cohort was sequenced for TCR beta chains only, and without alpha or paired-chain data the features that could be detected were limited. Most CMV-associated TCR beta chains appeared to be HLA-restricted in a later analysis, and the HLA associations seemed to be driven largely by CMV exposure.

The protocol used for the library was the immunoSEQ multiplex PCR assay. For the multiplex PCR, a mixture combining 60 forward primers for TCR Vbeta segments and 13 reverse primers for TCR Jbeta segments was used. The CDR3 region of rearranged TCR beta genes was amplified from genomic DNA with a multiplex PCR assay. Amplified TCR beta libraries were sequenced as 87-base-pair reads on the Illumina HiSeq System. For the original study's pipeline: In a later analysis, 77 million or so unique TCR beta chains were counted across the 666 repertoires, and about 10 million of these chains were shared by at least two donors. To remove PCR and sequencing errors, raw reads were error-corrected and collapsed into unique sequences using a nearest-neighbor algorithm that merged closely related sequences. Alignment of CDR3 sequences to IMGT reference sequences was used to assign V, D and J gene segments. For a sequence to be retained, a match of at least six nucleotides was required to both a V gene segment and a J gene segment. Rearrangements were classified as productive when the CDR3 lacked stop codons and remained in frame with V and J, and all other rearrangements were classified as non-productive. CDR3 was defined according to IMGT convention as the region running from the second conserved V-encoded cysteine to the conserved J-encoded phenylalanine. Sequences without an unambiguous match to a single V gene segment were excluded from the earlier analysis of a few hundred of the donors. In an earlier analysis of approximately 500 of the donors, a V segment was called functional when productive rearrangements were above 56.7%, and segregating when the standard deviation between donors exceeded 5%. A statistical classification framework was built for diagnosing cytomegalovirus status from the catalog of TCR beta chain sequences. In a later analysis, V and J genes were assigned by comparing TCR nucleotide sequences against IMGT/GENE-DB human TR gene sequences. In a later analysis, CDR3 sequences and most-parsimonious VDJ recombination scenarios were assigned using the TCRdist pipeline. A later analysis defined each TCR beta chain by its CDR3 amino acid sequence plus V-gene family, and excluded reads lacking a unique V-gene family. To address suspected cross-contamination and a sequencing artifact, a later analysis removed roughly 640 highly shared, low-generation-probability nucleotide sequences. For each public chain, a later analysis derived a clonal expansion index from normalized ranks of inferred template counts within each repertoire. Generation probabilities in a later analysis came from a VDJ recombination model fitted to out-of-frame rearrangements, and those results were checked against IGoR. In a later analysis, hypergeometric tests were used to score TCR-TCR, TCR-HLA and TCR-CMV co-occurrence, with a repertoire-size bias correction applied to TCR pairs. In a later analysis, false discovery rates were estimated by permuting HLA or CMV assignments 20 times. In a later analysis, co-occurring TCRs were grouped using DBSCAN, with TCRdist sequence similarity added in when clustering inside HLA-allele-positive subsets. Repertoires with fewer than 30,000 or more than 120,000 public chains, plus five repertoires with anomalous nucleotide sharing, were excluded from co-occurrence clustering. Entries here come from immuneACCESS through TCRdb and include only in-frame sequences with V and J called. Some clones fail to appear in such tables; in the studies checked, an unresolved V gene covers under half of the shortfall, and the cause of the remainder is unknown. D and trimming were read from the DNA, whereas the V and J calls and clone size are those reported in that table. This sample lists about 98,000 clones; around 86% were detected once. 3.7% of the sample lies in the top ten.

V gives up 6 bases and J gives up 2 bases, and the segment between their germline ends measures 17 bases. Spanning cysteine to phenylalanine, the CDR3 consists of 16 amino acids. Just the 48-base CDR3 DNA is kept, in frame starting at base 1. The germline V gene (reference sequence) gives CDR1 as LNHDA and CDR2 as SQIVND. The cohort consisted of some 730 healthy bone marrow donors. Cohort members were all nominally healthy when sampled, although unrecorded immune exposures were likely present. The donor was CMV seropositive and was included in the group of around 300 seropositive cohort members. A peripheral blood sample was collected from each donor, and TCR beta sequencing was performed on peripheral blood mononuclear cells. Genomic DNA was extracted from the blood cell samples with the Qiagen DNeasy Blood Extraction Kit.

Sequencing used PBMCs. The V and J segments used are TRBV19 and TRBJ1-5, with an unclear D gene assignment. The sequence came from a female donor in good health and CMV-seropositive. The DNA is TGTGCCAGTAGCCCACTTCCCTATGAAGGCAATCAGCCCCAGCATTTT. It codes for CASSPLPYEGNQPQHF.